This T cell receptor (beta chain) was sequenced in a study of blood T cell repertoires in COVID-19. Across the study: Sources were T cells, B-cell-depleted T cells, or PBMCs; the material itself was cDNA or gDNA.

CDR1 PRHDT and CDR2 FYEKMQ come from the germline V gene (reference sequence). This CDR3 is built from 14 residues. V lost 3 bases to trimming and J lost 4 bases, with 12 bases between them. Produced via immunoSEQ multiplex PCR; TCRdb's table is partial and in-frame only. The sample yields over 200,000 clones, about 89% seen once. Ages ranged from about 18 to 89 years, with residence in about two dozen US areas. Material for sequencing was PBMCs or T cells enriched from blood (not recorded which). This chain links TRBV13 with TRBJ2-5, with D possibly matching TRBD2 (5 bases). This sequence originates from a man in his forties who had recovered from COVID-19. CDR3 protein: CASSFISARETQYF. DNA of the CDR3: TGTGCCAGCAGCTTCATTAGCGCGAGAGAGACCCAGTACTTC.